The 15 T cell receptor beta chains given below trace back to one sample, sequenced in a study of blood T cell repertoires in COVID-19. TCRdb keeps only in-frame clones here, not all; method: immunoSEQ multiplex PCR. Of 200,000 to 250,000 clones listed, 81% are singletons. The sample taken for sequencing was peripheral blood. The receptor set was obtained from a woman at least 80 years old with COVID-19, enrolled during active disease.

CDR3: CATSQGGGEQYF. The CDR3 coding sequence is TGTGCCACCTCACAGGGGGGCGGCGAGCAGTACTTC. V usage is TRBV30 and J usage is TRBJ2-7; 8 bases map to TRBD1. The ends lost 8 bases at V and 6 bases at J; junction bases unmatched: 9. The CDR3 covers 12 residues. CDR1 and CDR2 (germline): GTSNPN, SVGIG (reference sequence).

The V and J genes are TRBV6-2 or TRBV6-3 and TRBJ2-2, with TRBD1 identical over 7 bases. Germline assignment: CDR1 MNHEY and CDR2 SVGEGT. V dropped 0 bases and J dropped 6; count of bases not matched to a gene: 13. The CDR3 is made up of 18 amino acids. The CDR3 DNA is TGTGCCAGCAGTTACTCGGACAGGAGCATAGCCAACGCCGGGGAGCTGTTTTTT. It is translated as CASSYSDRSIANAGELFF.

The V gene is TRBV5-1, the J gene TRBJ2-7; 9 bases agree with TRBD2. After removal of 7 bases from V and 2 bases from J, the junction contained 7 bases not matched to a gene. The CDR3 sequence is 14 residues long. CDR1 and CDR2 (germline): SGHRS, YFSETQ. As DNA, the CDR3 is TGCGCCAGCGGCCAGACTAGCGGAGCCTACGAGCAGTACTTC. It translates to CASGQTSGAYEQYF.

The V gene is TRBV6-5, the J gene TRBJ2-1; a weak D match, TRBD2 (5 bases). The CDR3 has 15 amino acids. V shed 4 bases and J shed 0 bases, with 10 bases lying between them. Per germline, CDR1 MNHEY and CDR2 SVGAGI. The CDR3 nucleotides read TGTGCCAGCAGTTCGAGCGGACGCTCCTACAATGAGCAGTTCTTC. Translating gives CASSSSGRSYNEQFF.

This clone has ten or more counts. The chain carries TRBV19 and TRBJ2-3; the D gene is possibly TRBD2 (6 bases). CDR3 size: 15 residues. V dropped 2 bases and J dropped 1 base, with 10 bases sitting between them. CDR1 is LNHDA and CDR2 is SQIVND in the germline V gene (reference sequence). CDR3: CASSIWRGGTDTQYF. CDR3 sequence (DNA): TGTGCCAGTAGTATATGGAGGGGCGGCACAGATACGCAGTATTTT. Full variable domain (remainder filled in from reference TRBV19 and TRBJ2-3): DGGITQSPKYLFRKEGQNVTLSCEQNLNHDAMYWYRQDPGQGLRLIYYSQIVNDFQKGDIAEGYSVSREKKESFPLTVTSAQKNPTAFYLCASSIWRGGTDTQYFGPGTRLTVL.

The V call is TRBV10-3, the J call TRBJ1-1; 8 bases fit TRBD1. Germline CDR1 ENHRY, CDR2 SYGVKD. J gave up 1 base and V 10 bases, and 5 bases lay outside the gene matches. The length of the CDR3 is 13 residues. The CDR3 DNA follows: TGTGCCACGAGACAGGGGACGAACACTGAAGCTTTCTTT. Its translation is CATRQGTNTEAFF.

This clone was counted only a few times. The gene calls are TRBV19 and TRBJ1-5; maybe TRBD1 (5 bases). Germline V gene lookup returns CDR1 LNHDA and CDR2 SQIVND (reference sequence). Between the trimmed V and J ends, which lost 4 bases and 4 bases, there was a span of 8 bases. The CDR3 consists of 13 residues. In DNA, the CDR3 is TGTGCCAGTAGTAGGCCAGGGAATCAGCCCCAGCATTTT. It yields the protein CASSRPGNQPQHF. Full variable domain (remainder filled in from reference TRBV19 and TRBJ1-5): DGGITQSPKYLFRKEGQNVTLSCEQNLNHDAMYWYRQDPGQGLRLIYYSQIVNDFQKGDIAEGYSVSREKKESFPLTVTSAQKNPTAFYLCASSRPGNQPQHFGDGTRLSIL.

The chain carries TRBV19 and TRBJ2-3; possibly TRBD1 for D (6 bases). Germline lookup yields CDR1 LNHDA and CDR2 SQIVND (reference sequence). With 8 bases removed from V and 0 bases from J, the gap between germline ends came to 12 bases. CDR3 length: 14 amino acids. The CDR3 nucleotides read TGTGCCAGTTCGAGACAGGACAGCACAGATACGCAGTATTTT. Translation gives CASSRQDSTDTQYF.

The chain carries TRBV30 and TRBJ1-1; TRBD1 matches at 7 bases. Germline trimming cut 7 bases from V and 7 bases from J; bases unmatched to any gene: 9. The CDR3 is made up of 12 amino acids. Germline values: CDR1 GTSNPN, CDR2 SVGIG (reference sequence). CDR3 loop: CAFLRDRGEAFF. DNA for the CDR3: TGTGCCTTCCTCCGGGACAGAGGTGAAGCTTTCTTT. The whole variable domain, filled in from reference TRBV30 and TRBJ1-1, reads SQTIHQWPATLVQPVGSPLSLECTVEGTSNPNLYWYRQAAGRGLQLLFYSVGIGQISSEVPQNLSASRPQDRQFILSSKKLLLSDSGFYLCAFLRDRGEAFFGQGTRLTVV.

The chain links TRBV7-9 to TRBJ1-6; D remains unclear. Trimming stripped 5 bases from V and 10 bases from J, with 12 bases between. Looked up from germline, CDR1 is SEHNR and CDR2 is FQNEAQ (reference sequence). This CDR3 spans 13 amino acids. As DNA, the CDR3 is TGTGCCAGCAGCCCGCCTCAGTCGTCACCCCTCCACTTT. Translation gives CASSPPQSSPLHF.

The chain employs TRBV7-3 and TRBJ2-2, with 8 bases fitting TRBD1. CDR3 size: 17 residues. After removal of 0 bases from V and 0 bases from J, the junction contained 3 bases not matched to a gene. Germline CDR1 is SGHTA and CDR2 is FQGTGA. The CDR3, as DNA: TGTGCCAGCAGCTTAACCGGGACAGGAACGAACACCGGGGAGCTGTTTTTT. Its translation is CASSLTGTGTNTGELFF.

The chain recombines TRBV6-5 with TRBJ1-2, with TRBD1 matching over 8 bases. With 5 bases clipped from V and 8 bases from J, the junction kept 7 bases outside the gene matches. The germline CDR1 and CDR2 sequences are MNHEY and SVGAGI. This CDR3 contains 13 residues. The chain's CDR3 is CASSPTGVDGYTF. The CDR3 region has the DNA TGTGCCAGCAGTCCGACAGGGGTCGACGGCTACACCTTC.

The CDR3 here is CASFLAGEAEQYF. The CDR3 bases are TGTGCCAGCTTTCTAGCGGGGGAAGCCGAGCAGTACTTC. This chain links TRBV2 with TRBJ2-7, with 10 bases matching TRBD2. The CDR3 covers 13 residues. V trimming: 8 bases; J trimming: 6 bases; junction bases outside the gene matches: 7. The germline V gene has CDR1 SNHLY and CDR2 FYNNEI.

The chain is built from TRBV6-2 or TRBV6-3 and TRBJ2-7; D perhaps matches TRBD1 (5 bases). The ends were cut back, 6 bases at V and 6 bases at J, with 12 bases in the middle. Per the germline V gene, CDR1 is MNHEY and CDR2 is SVGEGT. The CDR3 consists of 12 residues. This chain's CDR3 is CASSRQGLEQYF. In nucleotides, the CDR3 is TGTGCCAGCAGCCGCCAGGGTCTCGAGCAGTACTTC.

This clone showed up just a few times. This chain links TRBV15 with TRBJ1-5, with D possibly being TRBD1 (5 bases). The CDR3 contains 16 residues. CDR1 and CDR2 (germline): LNHNV, YYDKDF (reference sequence). Trimming took off 7 bases at V and 2 bases at J, with 18 bases between the two ends. CDR3 protein: CATNKGQDLGNQPQHF. For the CDR3, the DNA is TGTGCCACCAATAAGGGGCAGGACCTAGGCAATCAGCCCCAGCATTTT.